Listed below are T cell receptor beta chains from one sample, sequenced in a study of T cell repertoires in cytomegalovirus infection. MiXCR, run by TCRdb on the reads, gives a single entry per CDR3 protein. The data show under 200,000 distinct CDR3 sequences, with about 28% seen just once and approximately 31% held by the top ten. The material sequenced was PBMCs. The source is a human donor in good health (CMV status not recorded). Some clones in this sample may be carry-over from other donors' samples. Each CDR3 is given with its conserved first and last residue. D genes are given only for firm matches. Clone size appears in some rows only: once, few, many, or a class for an expanded clone.

NA	TRBV7-2	TRBJ2-1	many	TGTGCCAGCAGCTTAAGCTCAGCCTACAATGAGCAGTTCTTC	CASSLSSAYNEQFF
NA	TRBV7-6	TRBJ1-1	NA	TGTGCCAGCAGCTTAGCGAGGGCAGGGACCACTGAAGCTTTCTTT	CASSLARAGTTEAFF
NA	TRBV7-9	TRBJ1-1	many	TGTGCCAGCAGCCCTTACTTGAACACTGAAGCTTTCTTT	CASSPYLNTEAFF
NA	TRBV27	TRBJ2-3	few	TGTGCCAGCAGTTTGGGACAAGCCCCTAGCACAGATACGCAGTATTTT	CASSLGQAPSTDTQYF
NA	TRBV11-2	TRBJ2-5	many	TGTGCCAGCAGCTTTGGAGGGGTCCAAGAGACCCAGTACTTC	CASSFGGVQETQYF
NA	TRBV27	TRBJ2-7	NA	TGTGCCAGCAGTTCTCAGGGTTTTAGCTCCTACGAGCAGTACTTC	CASSSQGFSSYEQYF
NA	TRBV7-9	TRBJ2-2	NA	TGTGCCAGCAGCCCCTTGGGGTTCCGAAACACCGGGGAGCTGTTTTTT	CASSPLGFRNTGELFF
TRBD1	TRBV29-1	TRBJ2-1	few	TGCAGCGTTGAGCATAAAGACAGGGGGTCCTACAATGAGCAGTTCTTC	CSVEHKDRGSYNEQFF
NA	TRBV2	TRBJ2-7	NA	TGTGCCAGCAGGAAGGGGCAAAACACCTACGAGCAGTACTTC	CASRKGQNTYEQYF
NA	TRBV9	TRBJ2-1	NA	TGTGCCAGCAGCCCCCCAGCGGAGGAGCAGTTCTTC	CASSPPAEEQFF
NA	TRBV2	TRBJ1-3	NA	TGTGCCAGCAGTGAAAACCCGCCGGGAAACACCATATATTTT	CASSENPPGNTIYF
TRBD1	TRBV29-1	TRBJ2-5	NA	TGCAGCGTTGATAGGGACAGGGGGCGAGGAGAGACCCAGTACTTC	CSVDRDRGRGETQYF
NA	TRBV6-2/TRBV6-3	TRBJ2-3	NA	TGTGCCAGCAGCCACACCGGACTTATCACAGATACGCAGTATTTT	CASSHTGLITDTQYF
TRBD2	TRBV6-5	TRBJ2-3	NA	TGTGCCAGCAGTCAAGGGACTAGCGGGGGCGGATATACGCAGTATTTT	CASSQGTSGGGYTQYF
NA	TRBV12-3/TRBV12-4	TRBJ1-2	few	TGTGCCAGCAGTACTATAATCGTCCCTACCGCGGACTATGGCTACACCTTC	CASSTIIVPTADYGYTF
TRBD1	TRBV12-3/TRBV12-4	TRBJ1-1	NA	TGTGCCAGCAGTCCCGAGGGACAGGCCAAGAACACTGAAGCTTTCTTT	CASSPEGQAKNTEAFF
NA	TRBV12-5	TRBJ1-1	few	TGTGCTAGTGGTTTGGTAGGGGCGGGAAAGAGAACTGAAGCTTTCTTT	CASGLVGAGKRTEAFF
NA	TRBV7-9	TRBJ2-7	NA	TGTGCCAGCAGCTCCTTGGGAAGTTCCTACGAGCAGTACTTC	CASSSLGSSYEQYF
NA	TRBV25-1	TRBJ1-1	NA	TGTGCCAGCAGTCAGCCCCTGGGGGTGTCCACTGAAGCTTTCTTT	CASSQPLGVSTEAFF
NA	TRBV2	TRBJ2-3	many	TGTGCCAGCAGCAGGGAAGGCACAGATACGCAGTATTTT	CASSREGTDTQYF